This record covers a single T cell receptor (beta chain). In the study's own analysis: From reference gene primer amplification, estimates of nucleated cell counts were derived. TCRdb's table, derived via immunoSEQ multiplex PCR, lists solely in-frame clones and lacks some. V and J calls and clone size are given by that table; D and trimming were obtained from the DNA. The repertoire has roughly 410,000 clones, approximately 91% of them found once; the top ten carry roughly 1.4%. V dropped 3 bases and J dropped 3 bases, with 8 bases sitting between them. Germline V gene data show CDR1 as SNHLY and CDR2 as FYNNEI. The CDR3 consists of 13 residues. Seattle patients were enrolled while actively infected and followed longitudinally. The source of the sample is a study of blood T cell repertoires in COVID-19. Study details: Acute and convalescent COVID-19 samples came from the United States, Italy and Spain. Nucleic acid was either cDNA or gDNA, and it came from T cells, B-cell-depleted T cells, or PBMCs.

V is TRBV2 and J is TRBJ1-1; the D gene is possibly TRBD1 (6 bases). This TCR derives from a woman in her thirties or forties with COVID-19, enrolled during active disease. The sequencing input was peripheral blood. CDR3 sequence (DNA): TGTGCCAGCAGTGACCAGGGGTACACTGAAGCTTTCTTT. Translated, it gives CASSDQGYTEAFF.